One sample yielded the 6 T cell receptor beta chains listed below, sequenced in a study of blood T cell repertoires in COVID-19. Only in-frame clones appear in the TCRdb table, and some are missing; sequencing was by immunoSEQ multiplex PCR. The sample contains 100,000 to 120,000 clones, roughly 85% of which appear only once. Sequencing used peripheral blood. These receptors were collected from a man in his forties or fifties with acute or convalescent COVID-19.

CDR3 nucleotides: TGTGCCAGCACGCGGGTCTCGAATTCCTACGAGCAGTACTTC. Protein product: CASTRVSNSYEQYF. The J gene is TRBJ2-7, the V gene TRBV11-2; the D gene is possibly TRBD2 (5 bases). Germline V gives CDR1 SGHAT, CDR2 FQNNGV. Trimming left V 7 bases short and J 1 base short, with 14 bases between. This CDR3 comprises 14 residues. The whole variable domain, filled in from reference TRBV11-2 and TRBJ2-7, reads EAGVAQSPRYKIIEKRQSVAFWCNPISGHATLYWYQQILGQGPKLLIQFQNNGVVDDSQLPKDRFSAERLKGVDSTLKIQPAKLEDSAVYLCASTRVSNSYEQYFGPGTRLTVT.

The rearrangement links TRBV27 to TRBJ2-3; TRBD2 agrees at 8 bases. The ends lost 6 bases at V and 0 bases at J; junction bases unmatched: 11. CDR3 length: 17 residues. Germline CDR1 is MNHEY and CDR2 is SMNVEV (reference sequence). The CDR3 loop reads CASSTSGTRTSTDTQYF. CDR3 sequence (DNA): TGTGCCAGCAGCACCTCCGGGACTAGGACTAGCACAGATACGCAGTATTTT.

There are a few counts of this clone. The chain employs TRBV3-1 (or the pseudogene TRBV3-2) and TRBJ1-2; 8 nucleotides align to TRBD1. The CDR3 is made up of 16 amino acids. Germline V CDR1 and CDR2: LGHDT, YNNKEL (reference sequence). The J segment lost 7 bases and the V segment lost 3 bases, leaving 13 bases of the junction unmatched. The CDR3 coding sequence is TGTGCCAGCAGCCAGGCGCTCACAGGGGGAAGGGGTGGCTACACCTTC. Translating gives CASSQALTGGRGGYTF.

The chain combines TRBV7-9 with TRBJ1-1; no clear D gene. CDR1 and CDR2 (germline): SEHNR, FQNEAQ (reference sequence). The V and J ends lost 1 base and 4 bases respectively, with 7 bases between them. The CDR3 sequence is 13 residues long. CDR3 loop: CASSLGEVTEAFF. The DNA for the CDR3 is TGTGCCAGCAGCTTAGGTGAGGTCACTGAAGCTTTCTTT.

The chain recombines TRBV3-1 (or the pseudogene TRBV3-2) with TRBJ2-1; 9 bases align to TRBD2. The CDR3 is 16 amino acids. Germline-derived CDR1 and CDR2 are LGHDT and YNNKEL (reference sequence). Trimming took 4 bases from V and 7 from J; bases not matched to a gene: 11. The CDR3: CASSLPRAGGNNEQFF. CDR3 nucleotides: TGTGCCAGCAGCCTCCCACGGGCGGGAGGGAATAATGAGCAGTTCTTC.

This chain uses TRBV5-8 with TRBJ1-5; the D is unclear. The CDR3 runs 13 residues. CDR1 is SGHTS, CDR2 YDEGEE, per germline. V was shortened by 6 bases and J by 5 bases, with 12 bases between the two germline ends. CDR3 loop: CASKDGGYQPQHF. The CDR3 DNA is TGTGCCAGCAAAGATGGAGGATATCAGCCCCAGCATTTT.